Listed here are 13 T cell receptor beta chains from one sample, sequenced in a study of radiation and T cells in renal cell carcinoma. Data came from immunoSEQ multiplex PCR; TCRdb stores just in-frame clones and leaves some out. The sample contains about 90,000 clones, 84% of which appear only once. Time point of the sample: blood 4 weeks post-SBRT, at nephrectomy. Noted treatment: 15 Gy SBRT to primary tumor, nephrectomy 4 weeks later. The source material was blood, sampled from a patient whose treatment included radiotherapy and nephrectomy. The receptor set was obtained from a man in his 60s with renal cell carcinoma.

The chain employs TRBV9 and TRBJ2-3; a possible D gene is TRBD1 (6 bases). V lost 2 bases to trimming and J lost 2 bases, with 9 bases between them. This CDR3 is built from 14 residues. Germline assignment: CDR1 SGDLS and CDR2 YYNGEE. The CDR3 nucleotides are TGTGCCAGCAGCGTGAGGACAGCCACAGATACGCAGTATTTT. The encoded protein is CASSVRTATDTQYF.

The genes are TRBV12-5 and TRBJ2-1, with 10 positions matching TRBD2. The CDR3 is 17 amino acids. Germline values: CDR1 LGHNT, CDR2 FRNRAP. The J segment lost 4 bases and the V segment lost 6 bases, leaving 12 bases of the junction unmatched. In DNA form, the CDR3 reads TGTGCTAGTGGGCGGGTAAACCTAGCGGGAGAATACAATGAGCAGTTCTTC. This gives the protein CASGRVNLAGEYNEQFF.

The rearrangement uses TRBV28 and TRBJ2-5; D possibly matches TRBD1 or TRBD2 (5 bases each). V was pared by 8 bases and J by 1 base, with 8 bases between. Germline V lookup: CDR1 MDHEN, CDR2 SYDVKM. This CDR3 is built from 12 residues. The CDR3 region is CASRGLQETQYF. The CDR3 bases are TGTGCCAGCCGGGGCCTCCAAGAGACCCAGTACTTC.

The J gene is TRBJ2-1, the V gene TRBV7-2; tentative D call: TRBD1 (6 bases). V was pared by 8 bases and J by 7 bases, with 12 bases between. Germline lookup yields CDR1 SGHTA and CDR2 FQGNSA. The CDR3 is made up of 12 amino acids. CDR3 in amino acids: CASAPRGNEQFF. The CDR3 nucleotides are TGTGCCAGCGCCCCAAGGGGGAATGAGCAGTTCTTC.

The genes are TRBV28 and TRBJ2-5, with 13 positions matching TRBD2. The CDR3 length is 16 residues. From germline, CDR1 is MDHEN and CDR2 SYDVKM. V dropped 5 bases and J dropped 4; count of bases not matched to a gene: 7. The CDR3 is CASSEGLAGVLETQYF. The CDR3 DNA reads TGTGCCAGCAGTGAAGGACTAGCGGGAGTTTTAGAGACCCAGTACTTC.

This clone was seen a handful of times. The chain links TRBV30 to TRBJ2-7, with no clear D. The CDR3 loop spans 12 amino acids. Germline V gives CDR1 GTSNPN, CDR2 SVGIG (reference sequence). V was shortened by 4 bases and J by 2 bases, with 9 bases between the two germline ends. CDR3 nucleotides: TGTGCCTGGATTAAAGATACCTACGAGCAGTACTTC. Translated: CAWIKDTYEQYF.

This clone showed up just a few times. The gene calls are TRBV6-5 and TRBJ2-3; D is ambiguous. The ends were cut back, 4 bases at V and 6 bases at J, with 14 bases in the middle. The CDR3 has 14 residues. Germline loops: CDR1 MNHEY, CDR2 SVGAGI. DNA of the CDR3: TGTGCCAGCAGTTCTGGGCAGGCGATGGATACGCAGTATTTT. It translates to CASSSGQAMDTQYF.

The CDR3 nucleotides are TGTGCCAGCAGCTTAGGGACAGTCTATGGCTACACCTTC. As protein: CASSLGTVYGYTF. The rearrangement joins TRBV7-2 to TRBJ1-2; tentative D call: TRBD1 (6 bases). CDR1 and CDR2 from the germline V gene are SGHTA and FQGNSA. Deletions cut 1 base from V and 4 bases from J, with 7 bases between. CDR3 size: 13 residues.

The V and J genes are TRBV7-2 and TRBJ1-2; 8 bases line up with TRBD1. CDR1 SGHTA and CDR2 FQGNSA come from the germline V gene. V lost 5 bases, J lost 14 bases, and 13 bases stayed unmatched. The CDR3 covers 13 residues. CDR3 sequence: CASSEARGRLVTF. The DNA of the CDR3 is TGTGCCAGCAGCGAAGCCAGGGGGCGCTTAGTAACCTTC.

The chain links TRBV6-6 to TRBJ2-7; D may correspond to TRBD1 or TRBD2 (5 bases each). The germline gives CDR1 MNHNY, CDR2 SVGAGI (reference sequence). V was shortened by 2 bases and J by 3 bases, with 11 bases between the two germline ends. The CDR3 loop spans 14 amino acids. The CDR3 DNA reads as TGTGCCAGCAGTTACGGGGGTGACGGCTACGAGCAGTACTTC. This codes for CASSYGGDGYEQYF.

This chain joins TRBV4-1 and TRBJ1-4, with TRBD1 matching 8 bases. V dropped 2 bases and J dropped 7; count of bases not matched to a gene: 6. The CDR3 runs to 15 residues. Germline V gene lookup returns CDR1 MGHRA and CDR2 YSYEKL. Written as DNA, the CDR3 is TGCGCCAGCAGCCAAAAAACAGGGGGTCGTGAAAAACTGTTTTTT. Amino acids: CASSQKTGGREKLFF.

The chain links TRBV6-1 to TRBJ1-2; no firm D call. Per germline, CDR1 MNHNS and CDR2 SASEGT. This CDR3 spans 14 amino acids. With 0 bases removed from V and 8 bases from J, the gap between germline ends came to 13 bases. CDR3 DNA sequence: TGTGCCAGCAGTGAAGCCAGCCCTTACGAGGGCTACACCTTC. It translates to CASSEASPYEGYTF.

V usage is TRBV29-1 and J usage is TRBJ2-4; no clear D gene. Deletions cut 1 base from V and 5 bases from J, with 12 bases between. CDR3 length: 14 residues. The germline gives CDR1 SQVTM, CDR2 ANQGSEA. CDR3 loop: CSVEVGPAQNIQYF. The CDR3 region has the DNA TGCAGCGTTGAAGTAGGCCCTGCCCAAAACATTCAGTACTTC. Variable domain in full (rest from reference TRBV29-1 and TRBJ2-4): SAVISQKPSRDICQRGTSLTIQCQVDSQVTMMFWYRQQPGQSLTLIATANQGSEATYESGFVIDKFPISRPNLTFSTLTVSNMSPEDSSIYLCSVEVGPAQNIQYFGAGTRLSVL.